The 24 T cell receptor beta chains listed next were all sequenced from one sample in a study of T cells after yellow fever vaccination. Using its own MiXCR run on the 5' RACE reads, TCRdb lists one record per CDR3 protein. The sample shows about 260,000 distinct CDR3 sequences, around 5.3% of them seen only once. This material consisted of CD4+ T cells sorted from PBMCs, taken on the day of the yellow fever booster vaccination. The receptors come from a man younger than 35 who received the YFV17D yellow fever vaccine.

This sequence joins TRBV6-6 and TRBJ2-1; D is ambiguous. CDR3 length: 15 residues. V was cut by 0 bases and J by 4 bases, with 10 bases left in between. The germline V gene encodes CDR1 MNHNY and CDR2 SVGAGI (reference sequence). CDR3 in DNA: TGTGCCAGCAGTTACTCGAATCCAGCTTACAATGAGCAGTTCTTC. Residues: CASSYSNPAYNEQFF.

This clonotype was detected a few times. V and J are TRBV14 and TRBJ2-1, with 8 bases fitting TRBD2. Germline-derived CDR1 and CDR2 are SGHDN and FVKESK. V trimming: 3 bases; J trimming: 5 bases; junction bases outside the gene matches: 15. The CDR3 has 18 residues. DNA of the CDR3: TGTGCCAGCAGCCATTCCCAGGCCAGCGGGGGTTTCAACAATGAGCAGTTCTTC. This codes for CASSHSQASGGFNNEQFF.

This clonotype came up many times. The chain couples TRBV6-1 to TRBJ1-3; possibly TRBD1 for D (5 bases). Per the germline V gene, CDR1 is MNHNS and CDR2 is SASEGT. V was cut by 8 bases and J by 1 base, with 6 bases left in between. This CDR3 contains 12 residues. The CDR3 reads CASGGSGNTIYF. The CDR3 DNA reads TGTGCCAGCGGGGGGTCTGGAAACACCATATATTTT.

The chain carries TRBV5-1 and TRBJ1-4, with D possibly being TRBD1 (6 bases). Germline CDR1 and CDR2: SGHRS and YFSETQ. V gave up 4 bases and J gave up 3 bases, with 10 bases separating them. This CDR3 spans 14 amino acids. CDR3 coding DNA: TGCGCCAGCAGCATGGACAGTTCTAATGAAAAACTGTTTTTT. Translation: CASSMDSSNEKLFF.

This clonotype has more than one count but fewer than ten. The V call is TRBV29-1, the J call TRBJ1-1; D unresolved. Per the germline V gene, CDR1 is SQVTM and CDR2 is ANQGSEA. The CDR3 is 11 amino acids. The V and J ends lost 1 base and 11 bases respectively, with 11 bases between them. CDR3 in amino acids: CSVEGRTLAFF. The DNA for the CDR3 is TGCAGCGTTGAAGGTAGAACACTCGCTTTCTTT.

Many counts were recorded for this clonotype. V usage is TRBV5-6 and J usage is TRBJ2-3, with D unclear. This CDR3 spans 13 amino acids. Germline V gene lookup returns CDR1 SGHDT and CDR2 YYEEEE. V was clipped by 4 bases and J by 4 bases, with 10 bases between them. The CDR3 spells CASSTKVSDTQYF. The CDR3 coding sequence is TGTGCCAGCAGCACCAAAGTCTCAGATACGCAGTATTTT.

This clonotype was seen a handful of times. The chain couples TRBV12-3 or TRBV12-4 to TRBJ1-3; TRBD1 matches 8 bases. The CDR3 covers 14 residues. The trim removed 7 bases at V and 4 bases at J, leaving 6 bases unmatched. The CDR3 DNA reads as TGTGCCAGCACCGGGACAGGTGGAGGAAACACCATATATTTT. Translation: CASTGTGGGNTIYF.

This clonotype was observed many times. This chain uses TRBV5-1 with TRBJ2-3, with D possibly TRBD2 on 6 matching bases. The CDR3 length is 15 residues. The V gene lost 4 bases and the J gene lost 1 base, with 13 bases spanning the gap. Per germline, CDR1 SGHRS and CDR2 YFSETQ. The CDR3 is CASSALGTRTDTQYF. In nucleotides, the CDR3 is TGCGCCAGCAGCGCGCTGGGGACTCGCACAGATACGCAGTATTTT.

The chain recombines TRBV6-6 with TRBJ2-3; D is possibly TRBD2 (6 bases). Trimming left V 2 bases short and J 4 bases short, with 16 bases between. Germline V gene sequence: CDR1 MNHNY, CDR2 SVGAGI (reference sequence). The length of the CDR3 is 16 residues. CDR3 amino acids: CASSYQVTRTADTQYF. CDR3 sequence (DNA): TGTGCCAGCAGTTACCAAGTGACTAGGACCGCAGATACGCAGTATTTT.

The chain recombines TRBV7-9 with TRBJ2-3, with 10 bases identical to TRBD1. CDR1 is SEHNR and CDR2 is FQNEAQ in the germline V gene (reference sequence). Trimming removed 4 bases from V and 3 bases from J; junction bases left unmatched: 7. The length of the CDR3 is 16 residues. CDR3 DNA: TGTGCCAGCAGCTCATACCGGGACAGGGGAACAGATACGCAGTATTTT. The encoded protein is CASSSYRDRGTDTQYF.

A few counts support this clonotype. This chain uses TRBV6-2 or TRBV6-3 with TRBJ1-1, with D maybe TRBD1 (5 bases). V was shortened by 6 bases and J by 1 base, with 9 bases between the two germline ends. Germline CDR1 MNHEY, CDR2 SVGEGT. The CDR3 has 13 residues. The CDR3 nucleotides are TGTGCCAGCAGGGGACTCTCGAACACTGAAGCTTTCTTT. This sequence encodes CASRGLSNTEAFF.

Many counts were recorded for this clonotype. The chain recombines TRBV6-2 or TRBV6-3 with TRBJ2-1, with a possible D match to TRBD2 (5 bases). In germline, CDR1 is MNHEY, CDR2 SVGEGT. The CDR3 covers 15 residues. Trimming pared 6 bases from V and 3 bases from J, leaving 15 bases between. The CDR3 DNA reads TGTGCCAGCAGGAATAGCGCCGATTACTACAATGAGCAGTTCTTC. This sequence encodes CASRNSADYYNEQFF.

The table lists this clonotype with a few counts. This sequence joins TRBV5-1 and TRBJ1-3; 7 bases fit TRBD1. The trim removed 4 bases at V and 7 bases at J, leaving 8 bases unmatched. The CDR3 consists of 14 residues. Looked up from germline, CDR1 is SGHRS and CDR2 is YFSETQ. The CDR3 loop reads CASSADRNRNTIYF. The CDR3, as DNA: TGCGCCAGCAGCGCGGACAGGAATAGGAACACCATATATTTT.

This sequence joins TRBV6-5 and TRBJ1-2, with D possibly matching TRBD1 (5 bases). The CDR3 is made up of 15 amino acids. Germline CDR1 reads MNHEY; CDR2 reads SVGAGI. V lost 10 bases and J 0 bases, leaving 18 bases between the germline ends. Written as DNA, the CDR3 is TGTGCCACCTCACCGGGGCCCCTGGCTAACTATGGCTACACCTTC. This gives the protein CATSPGPLANYGYTF.

This clonotype was seen a handful of times. The J gene is TRBJ2-1, the V gene TRBV5-1, with D unresolved. V lost 0 bases and J lost 0, with 7 bases in between. CDR3 length: 15 residues. CDR1 SGHRS and CDR2 YFSETQ come from the germline V gene. The CDR3 reads CASSLDMGSYNEQFF. The CDR3 region has the DNA TGCGCCAGCAGCTTGGATATGGGCTCCTACAATGAGCAGTTCTTC.

This clonotype came up many times. The rearrangement links TRBV6-6 to TRBJ1-1, with TRBD1 matching over 7 bases. CDR1 MNHNY and CDR2 SVGAGI come from the germline V gene (reference sequence). Trimming cost V 11 bases and J 1 base; bases outside gene matches: 10. The CDR3 totals 14 residues. CDR3 in DNA: TGTGCCGGCGGAAGGACAGGCCCGAACACTGAAGCTTTCTTT. It encodes CAGGRTGPNTEAFF.

The table lists this clonotype with many counts. The chain couples TRBV7-2 to TRBJ1-3, with D uncertain. CDR1 is SGHTA, CDR2 FQGNSA, per germline. The CDR3 extends over 12 amino acids. The V end was cut by 6 bases, the J end by 8 bases, with 11 bases between. The CDR3 protein is CASRLEGDTIYF. The CDR3 coding sequence is TGTGCCAGCAGGCTCGAGGGCGACACCATATATTTT.

This clonotype showed up just a few times. The V call is TRBV7-2, the J call TRBJ2-7; 8 bases map to TRBD2. The CDR3 loop spans 16 amino acids. V dropped 6 bases and J dropped 3; count of bases not matched to a gene: 13. Germline CDR1 SGHTA, CDR2 FQGNSA. The CDR3 bases are TGTGCCAGCAGTTACCGAGCCGGGGGGGTTCACTACGAGCAGTACTTC. It encodes CASSYRAGGVHYEQYF.

V usage is TRBV21-1 and J usage is TRBJ1-1; the D call TRBD1 from the table was never checked on the DNA. TRBV21-1 is tagged as a pseudogene. The CDR3 totals 15 residues. The DNA of the CDR3 is TGTGCCGGTCCAAGGGGCGTGGGGTCGAACACTGAAGCTTTCTTT. It specifies CAGPRGVGSNTEAFF.

The chain is built from TRBV7-9 and TRBJ1-4, with D maybe TRBD1 (5 bases). V dropped 6 bases and J dropped 4 bases, with 15 bases sitting between them. Germline assignment: CDR1 SEHNR and CDR2 FQNEAQ (reference sequence). This CDR3 region has 15 residues. In DNA form, the CDR3 reads TGTGCCAGCAGACCCCGACAGACGCTTAATGAAAAACTGTTTTTT. Protein product: CASRPRQTLNEKLFF.

This clonotype was counted ten times or more. The chain combines TRBV7-9 with TRBJ2-7; D uncertain. The germline V gene encodes CDR1 SEHNR and CDR2 FQNEAQ (reference sequence). This CDR3 contains 13 residues. V lost 4 bases and J lost 6, with 13 bases in between. Here the CDR3 reads CASSSLAWGEQYF. Here the CDR3 DNA reads TGTGCCAGCAGCTCACTCGCCTGGGGCGAGCAGTACTTC.

This rearrangement joins TRBV7-9 to TRBJ2-2, with TRBD2 identical over 7 bases. This CDR3 has 14 residues. Germline CDR1 and CDR2: SEHNR and FQNEAQ (reference sequence). CDR3: CFAGLSTNTGELFF. The DNA of the CDR3 is TGTTTCGCGGGACTATCAACGAACACCGGGGAGCTGTTTTTT. The variable domain in full, completed from reference TRBV7-9 and TRBJ2-2, reads DTGVSQNPRHKITKRGQNVTFRCDPISEHNRLYWYRQTLGQGPEFLTYFQNEAQLEKSRLLSDRFSAERPKGSFSTLEIQRTEQGDSAMYLCFAGLSTNTGELFFGEGSRLTVL.

In this sample, this clonotype turned up many times. The rearrangement links TRBV4-2 to TRBJ1-6, with D possibly TRBD1 on 6 matching bases. Trimming removed 5 bases at V and 5 bases at J, with 10 bases between. Germline V lookup: CDR1 LGHNA, CDR2 YNFKEQ. The CDR3 runs 14 residues. In nucleotides, the CDR3 is TGTGCCAGCAGCTCAGACAGGAATAATTCACCCCTCCACTTT. This codes for CASSSDRNNSPLHF.

This clonotype has more than one count but fewer than ten. J is TRBJ2-3 and V is TRBV6-2 or TRBV6-3; 9 nucleotides line up with TRBD2. V lost 4 bases and J lost 4; bases outside the gene matches: 6. The CDR3 has 15 residues. Germline V CDR1 and CDR2: MNHEY, SVGEGT. The CDR3 DNA sequence: TGTGCCAGCAGTTCAGCGGGGGGTGCCTCAGATACGCAGTATTTT. Its protein is CASSSAGGASDTQYF.